Listed below are T cell receptor beta chains from one sample, sequenced in a study of cytomegalovirus exposure and HLA in healthy donors. The protocol was immunoSEQ multiplex PCR, while the TCRdb copy is restricted to in-frame clones and leaves out a portion. Among 140,000 or so clones listed, approximately 89% were seen once. The sample was PBMCs. The receptor source for this set is a woman aged 18-35 years in good health and CMV-seropositive. The CDR3 runs from the conserved cysteine through the conserved F or W. Each record gives: clone size, J gene, V gene, CDR3 protein. Clone size, where shown, is once, few, many, or a class for clones that have expanded.

abundance: NA
j_gene: TRBJ2-3
v_gene: TRBV5-1
CDR3aa: CASSLALRVTDTQYF

abundance: once
j_gene: TRBJ2-7
v_gene: TRBV5-3
CDR3aa: CARSLLPASYEQYF

abundance: NA
j_gene: TRBJ1-2
v_gene: TRBV6-5
CDR3aa: CASSYSRVNYGYTF

abundance: NA
j_gene: TRBJ1-3
v_gene: TRBV10-3
CDR3aa: CATWTGTGGNTIYF

abundance: NA
j_gene: TRBJ2-1
v_gene: TRBV11-3
CDR3aa: CASSLTGDNEQFF

abundance: NA
j_gene: TRBJ1-5
v_gene: TRBV6-1
CDR3aa: CASSEEYSRNQPQHF

abundance: NA
j_gene: TRBJ1-6
v_gene: TRBV29-1
CDR3aa: CSVFLGGGLLHF

abundance: NA
j_gene: TRBJ1-4
v_gene: TRBV5-1
CDR3aa: CASRGQGGNEKLFF

abundance: NA
j_gene: TRBJ2-5
v_gene: TRBV28
CDR3aa: CASSSPGQGLETQYF

abundance: NA
j_gene: TRBJ2-1
v_gene: TRBV7-3
CDR3aa: CASSSGLAGGTQFF

abundance: NA
j_gene: TRBJ2-7
v_gene: TRBV11-3
CDR3aa: CASSQGGTGDYEQYF

abundance: NA
j_gene: TRBJ1-2
v_gene: TRBV28
CDR3aa: CASSSQGSYGYTF

abundance: NA
j_gene: TRBJ2-7
v_gene: TRBV10-3
CDR3aa: CAMRGEAVSYEQYF

abundance: NA
j_gene: TRBJ2-5
v_gene: TRBV27
CDR3aa: CASSFTTEETQYF

abundance: NA
j_gene: TRBJ1-4
v_gene: TRBV2
CDR3aa: CASSLNLGQLDEKLFF

abundance: NA
j_gene: TRBJ2-7
v_gene: TRBV19
CDR3aa: CASSRRDRAYEQYF

abundance: NA
j_gene: TRBJ1-1
v_gene: TRBV18
CDR3aa: CASSPRTGANTEAFF

abundance: NA
j_gene: TRBJ1-5
v_gene: TRBV5-1
CDR3aa: CASSRGGSSNQPQHF

abundance: NA
j_gene: TRBJ2-1
v_gene: TRBV15
CDR3aa: CATSRGPGIGYNEQFF

abundance: NA
j_gene: TRBJ1-2
v_gene: TRBV7-2
CDR3aa: CASSSPQGSRGYGYTF

abundance: NA
j_gene: TRBJ1-5
v_gene: TRBV28
CDR3aa: CASSFGDRGYNQPQHF

abundance: NA
j_gene: TRBJ2-7
v_gene: TRBV27
CDR3aa: CASSSLLLQGPPQF

abundance: NA
j_gene: TRBJ1-1
v_gene: TRBV19
CDR3aa: CASSPTGGWTEAFF

abundance: NA
j_gene: TRBJ2-7
v_gene: TRBV28
CDR3aa: CASSGPGQGYEQYF

abundance: NA
j_gene: TRBJ1-2
v_gene: TRBV6-6
CDR3aa: CASQGEGIYGYTF

abundance: NA
j_gene: TRBJ1-2
v_gene: TRBV28
CDR3aa: CAMGSRRSNYGYTF

abundance: NA
j_gene: TRBJ1-2
v_gene: TRBV5-1
CDR3aa: CASSTWDSDYGYTF

abundance: NA
j_gene: TRBJ2-2
v_gene: TRBV11-2
CDR3aa: CASSSRTANTGELFF

abundance: NA
j_gene: TRBJ2-2
v_gene: TRBV7-9
CDR3aa: CASSFRAPGQGSTGELFF

abundance: NA
j_gene: TRBJ1-1
v_gene: TRBV4-3
CDR3aa: CASSQQGLNTEAFF

abundance: NA
j_gene: TRBJ2-5
v_gene: TRBV7-3
CDR3aa: CASSQLGLVEETQYF

abundance: NA
j_gene: TRBJ1-3
v_gene: TRBV5-4
CDR3aa: CASSLDRGPGNTIYF

abundance: NA
j_gene: TRBJ1-2
v_gene: TRBV5-4
CDR3aa: CASRGGTVYGYTF

abundance: NA
j_gene: TRBJ1-5
v_gene: TRBV5-4
CDR3aa: CASSYQQGQPQHF

abundance: few
j_gene: TRBJ1-5
v_gene: TRBV27
CDR3aa: CASSPVGTELYSNQPQHF

abundance: NA
j_gene: TRBJ2-3
v_gene: TRBV29-1
CDR3aa: CSVGALAGKTDTQYF

abundance: NA
j_gene: TRBJ1-2
v_gene: TRBV28
CDR3aa: CASSDRGYGYTF